This TCR beta chain was profiled in a study of T cells in Graves' hyperthyroidism and ophthalmopathy. Amplified regions were TCR beta CDR3 sequences from RNA transcripts. The study used the HTBI primer set for a first-round RT-PCR of the TCR CDR3. Using its own MiXCR run on the multiplex PCR reads, TCRdb lists one record per CDR3 protein. The top ten clones hold around 4% of a sample with under 650,000 distinct CDR3 sequences, 15% to 20% of them seen once. This CDR3 has 15 amino acids. Trimming took 0 bases from V and 11 from J, leaving 19 bases between them. The germline gives CDR1 SGHNT, CDR2 YENEEA.

The sequence was collected from a woman aged 30 to 39 with Graves' hyperthyroidism. Material: blood. The V and J genes are TRBV11-3 and TRBJ1-1; D ambiguous. The CDR3 DNA sequence: TGTGCCAGCAGCTTAGAGTCGCTGAACACTGAAGCGGCTTTCTTT. Residues: CASSLESLNTEAAFF.